This T cell receptor (beta chain) originates from a study of cytomegalovirus exposure and HLA in healthy donors. About the research overall: Previous work identified roughly 120 million unique TCR beta sequences from around 200 million T cells.

Amplification used 60 Vbeta primers and 13 Jbeta primers. The data were produced by immunoSEQ multiplex PCR, yet TCRdb's version contains in-frame clones alone and is incomplete. Of about 190,000 clones in the sample, 87% are singletons; the top ten hold 1% to 1.5%. The ends were cut back, 0 bases at V and 3 bases at J, with 9 bases in the middle. This CDR3 region has 14 residues. Per the germline V gene, CDR1 is SGHRS and CDR2 is YFSETQ. This rearrangement joins TRBV5-1 to TRBJ1-2; maybe TRBD1 (5 bases). The specimen was PBMCs. The sequence derives from a man aged 25 to 40 in good health and CMV-seronegative. CDR3 coding DNA: TGCGCCAGCAGCTTGGTTACGGGGGACTATGGCTACACCTTC. Protein sequence: CASSLVTGDYGYTF.